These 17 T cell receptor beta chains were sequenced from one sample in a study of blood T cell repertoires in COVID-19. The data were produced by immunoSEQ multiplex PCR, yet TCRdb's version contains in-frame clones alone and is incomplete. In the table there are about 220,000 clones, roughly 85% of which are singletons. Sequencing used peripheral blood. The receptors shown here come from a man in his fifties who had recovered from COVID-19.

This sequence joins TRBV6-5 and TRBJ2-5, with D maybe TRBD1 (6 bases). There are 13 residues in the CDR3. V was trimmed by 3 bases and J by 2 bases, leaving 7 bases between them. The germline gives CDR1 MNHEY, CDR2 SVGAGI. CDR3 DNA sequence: TGTGCCAGCAGTTATGACAGGCAAGAGACCCAGTACTTC. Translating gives CASSYDRQETQYF.

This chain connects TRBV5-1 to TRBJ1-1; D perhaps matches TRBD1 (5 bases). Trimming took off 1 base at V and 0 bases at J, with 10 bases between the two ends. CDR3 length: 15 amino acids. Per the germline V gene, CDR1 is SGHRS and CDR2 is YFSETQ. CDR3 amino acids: CASSLRGGMNTEAFF. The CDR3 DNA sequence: TGCGCCAGCAGCTTGAGGGGAGGGATGAACACTGAAGCTTTCTTT.

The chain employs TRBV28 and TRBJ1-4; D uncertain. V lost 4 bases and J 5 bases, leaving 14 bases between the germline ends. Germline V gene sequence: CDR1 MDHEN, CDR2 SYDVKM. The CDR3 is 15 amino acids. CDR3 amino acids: CASSSSRVKNEKLFF. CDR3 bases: TGTGCCAGCAGTTCGTCGAGGGTTAAGAATGAAAAACTGTTTTTT.

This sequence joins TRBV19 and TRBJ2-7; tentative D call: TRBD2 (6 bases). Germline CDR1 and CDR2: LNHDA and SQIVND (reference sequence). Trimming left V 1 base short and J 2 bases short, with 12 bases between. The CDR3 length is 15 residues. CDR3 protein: CASSIAVAAPYEQYF. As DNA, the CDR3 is TGTGCCAGTAGTATAGCTGTAGCGGCGCCCTACGAGCAGTACTTC.

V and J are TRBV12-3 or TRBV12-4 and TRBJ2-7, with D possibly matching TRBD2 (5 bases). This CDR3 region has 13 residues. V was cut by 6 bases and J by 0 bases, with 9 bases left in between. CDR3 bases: TGTGCCAGCAGCTTCGGGGACTCCTACGAGCAGTACTTC. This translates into CASSFGDSYEQYF.

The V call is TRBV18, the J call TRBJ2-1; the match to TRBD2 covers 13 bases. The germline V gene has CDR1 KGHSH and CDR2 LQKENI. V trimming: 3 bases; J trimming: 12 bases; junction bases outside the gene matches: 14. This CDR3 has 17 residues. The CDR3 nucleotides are TGTGCCAGCTCACCGGAACCCCGGACTAGCGGGAGTGGTGGGCAGTTCTTC. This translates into CASSPEPRTSGSGGQFF.

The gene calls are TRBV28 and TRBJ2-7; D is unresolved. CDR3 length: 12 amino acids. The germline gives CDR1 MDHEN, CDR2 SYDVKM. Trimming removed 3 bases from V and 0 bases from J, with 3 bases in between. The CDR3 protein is CASSFLSYEQYF. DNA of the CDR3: TGTGCCAGCAGTTTTCTCTCCTACGAGCAGTACTTC.

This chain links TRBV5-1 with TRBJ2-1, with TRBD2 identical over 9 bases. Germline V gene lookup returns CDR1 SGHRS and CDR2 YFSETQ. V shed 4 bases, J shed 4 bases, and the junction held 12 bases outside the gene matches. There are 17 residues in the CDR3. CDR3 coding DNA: TGCGCCAGCAGCACCATACCGGCTAGCGGGGTTTACAATGAGCAGTTCTTC. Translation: CASSTIPASGVYNEQFF. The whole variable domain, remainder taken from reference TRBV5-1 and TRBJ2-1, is KAGVTQTPRYLIKTRGQQVTLSCSPISGHRSVSWYQQTPGQGLQFLFEYFSETQRNKGNFPGRFSGRQFSNSRSEMNVSTLELGDSALYLCASSTIPASGVYNEQFFGPGTRLTVL.

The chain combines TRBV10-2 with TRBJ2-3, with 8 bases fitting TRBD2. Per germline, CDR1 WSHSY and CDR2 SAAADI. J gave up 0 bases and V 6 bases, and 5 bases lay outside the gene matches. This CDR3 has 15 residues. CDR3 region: CASREVAGSTDTQYF. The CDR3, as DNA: TGCGCCAGCAGGGAGGTAGCGGGGAGCACAGATACGCAGTATTTT.

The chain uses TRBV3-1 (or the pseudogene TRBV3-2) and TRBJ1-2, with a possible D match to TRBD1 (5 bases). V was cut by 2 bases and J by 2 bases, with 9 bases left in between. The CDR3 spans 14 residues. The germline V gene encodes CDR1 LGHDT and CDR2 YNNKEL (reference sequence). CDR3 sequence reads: CASSQTGLNYGYTF. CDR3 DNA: TGTGCCAGCAGCCAAACGGGACTGAACTATGGCTACACCTTC.

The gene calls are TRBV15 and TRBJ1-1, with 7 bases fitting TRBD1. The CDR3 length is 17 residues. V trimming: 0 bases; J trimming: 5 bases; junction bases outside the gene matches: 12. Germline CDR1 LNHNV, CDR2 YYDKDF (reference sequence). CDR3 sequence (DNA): TGTGCCACCAGCAGAGATTACGCCAGGGGGGCGGAAACTGAAGCTTTCTTT. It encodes CATSRDYARGAETEAFF.

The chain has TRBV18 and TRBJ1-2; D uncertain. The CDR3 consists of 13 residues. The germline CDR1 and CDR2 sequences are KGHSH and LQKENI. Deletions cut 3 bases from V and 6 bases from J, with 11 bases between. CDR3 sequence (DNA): TGTGCCAGCTCACCTACTAATGCGGATGGCTACACCTTC. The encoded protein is CASSPTNADGYTF.

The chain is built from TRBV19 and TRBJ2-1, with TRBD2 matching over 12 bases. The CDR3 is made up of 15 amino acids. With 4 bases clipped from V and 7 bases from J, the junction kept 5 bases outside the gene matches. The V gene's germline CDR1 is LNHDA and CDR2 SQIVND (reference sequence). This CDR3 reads CASSKTSGRRNEQFF. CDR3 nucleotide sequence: TGTGCCAGTAGTAAGACTAGCGGGAGAAGGAATGAGCAGTTCTTC.

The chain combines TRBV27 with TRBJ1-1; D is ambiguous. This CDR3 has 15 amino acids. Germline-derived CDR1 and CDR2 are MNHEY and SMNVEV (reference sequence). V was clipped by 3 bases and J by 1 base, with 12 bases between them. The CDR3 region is CASSFERGKNTEAFF. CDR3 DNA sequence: TGTGCCAGCAGTTTTGAAAGAGGGAAGAACACTGAAGCTTTCTTT.

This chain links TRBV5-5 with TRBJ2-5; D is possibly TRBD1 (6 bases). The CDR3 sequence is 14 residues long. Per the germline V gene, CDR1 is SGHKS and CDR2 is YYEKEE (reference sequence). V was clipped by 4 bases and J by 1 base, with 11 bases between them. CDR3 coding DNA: TGTGCCAGCAGCCGAACAGGGACCCAAGAGACCCAGTACTTC. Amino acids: CASSRTGTQETQYF.

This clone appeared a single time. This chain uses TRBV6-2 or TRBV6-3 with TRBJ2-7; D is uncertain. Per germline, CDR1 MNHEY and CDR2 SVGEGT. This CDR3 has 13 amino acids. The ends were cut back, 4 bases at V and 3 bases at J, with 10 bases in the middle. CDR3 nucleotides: TGTGCCAGCAGTTTTGGCTTAAACTACGAGCAGTACTTC. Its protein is CASSFGLNYEQYF.

Here the CDR3 DNA reads TGTGCCAGCAGCTTACCCGGGACAGGGTATGGCTACACCTTC. Its protein is CASSLPGTGYGYTF. V is TRBV5-5 and J is TRBJ1-2, with 9 bases aligning to TRBD1. CDR3 size: 14 residues. Trimming took 2 bases from V and 5 from J; bases not matched to a gene: 4. Germline lookup yields CDR1 SGHKS and CDR2 YYEKEE (reference sequence).